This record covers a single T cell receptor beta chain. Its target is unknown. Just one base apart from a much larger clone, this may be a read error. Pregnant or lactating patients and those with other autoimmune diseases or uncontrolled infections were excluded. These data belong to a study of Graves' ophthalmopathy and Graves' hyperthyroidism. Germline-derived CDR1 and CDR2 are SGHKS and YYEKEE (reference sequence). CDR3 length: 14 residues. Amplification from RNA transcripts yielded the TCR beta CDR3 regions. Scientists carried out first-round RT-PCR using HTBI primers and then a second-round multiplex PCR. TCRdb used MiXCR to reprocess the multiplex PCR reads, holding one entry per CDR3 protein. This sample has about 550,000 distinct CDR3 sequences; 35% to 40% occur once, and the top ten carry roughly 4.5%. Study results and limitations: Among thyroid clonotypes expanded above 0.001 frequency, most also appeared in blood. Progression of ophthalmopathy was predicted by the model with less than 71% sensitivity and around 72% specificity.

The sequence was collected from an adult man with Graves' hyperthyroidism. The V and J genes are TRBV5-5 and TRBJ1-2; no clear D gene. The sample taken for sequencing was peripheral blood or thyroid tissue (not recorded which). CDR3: CASSPRRGNYGCTF. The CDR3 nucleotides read TGTGCCAGCAGCCCTCGGCGGGGTAACTATGGCTGCACCTTC. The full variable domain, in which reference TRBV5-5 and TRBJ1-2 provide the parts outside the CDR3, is DAGVTQSPTHLIKTRGQQVTLRCSPISGHKSVSWYQQVLGQGPQFIFQYYEKEERGRGNFPDRFSARQFPNYSSELNVNALLLGDSALYLCASSPRRGNYGCTFGSGTRLTVV.